The 4 T cell receptor beta chains below were found in one sample sequenced in a study of T cell responses to AZD1222 COVID-19 vaccine. This table comes from immunoSEQ multiplex PCR, and its TCRdb copy is limited to in-frame clones, with some not included. This sample has 190,000 or so clones, with 70% to 90% found just once. The material sequenced was peripheral blood, taken 28 days after the second AZD1222 dose. The receptors originated from an adult who received the AZD1222 COVID-19 vaccine.

The rearrangement joins TRBV12-2 to TRBJ2-7. TRBV12-2 is a pseudogene segment. CDR3 length equals 14 residues. The DNA for the CDR3 is TGTGCAAGTCGCCCTACAAGGGATCCCTACGAGCAGTACTTC. As protein: CASRPTRDPYEQYF.

The chain combines TRBV30 with TRBJ2-2; 15 bases match TRBD2. CDR3 length equals 17 residues. V shed 1 base and J 5 bases; nucleotides not matched to a gene: 5. The germline CDR1 and CDR2 sequences are GTSNPN and SVGIG (reference sequence). CDR3 sequence reads: CAWSGTSGRASTGELFF. Here the CDR3 DNA reads TGTGCCTGGAGTGGGACTAGCGGGAGGGCCAGTACCGGGGAGCTGTTTTTT.

The genes are TRBV7-3 and TRBJ2-5, with D maybe TRBD2 (6 bases). CDR1 is SGHTA and CDR2 is FQGTGA in the germline V gene. Trimming took 2 bases from V and 3 from J, leaving 10 bases between them. The CDR3 extends over 14 amino acids. CDR3 in amino acids: CASSLGGRKETQYF. CDR3 bases: TGTGCCAGCAGCTTAGGGGGGAGAAAAGAGACCCAGTACTTC.

The chain couples TRBV7-9 to TRBJ1-6; D perhaps matches TRBD1 (6 bases). V lost 5 bases, J lost 9 bases, and 11 bases lay in between. In germline, CDR1 is SEHNR, CDR2 FQNEAQ (reference sequence). The CDR3 has 13 amino acids. The CDR3 is CASSPEGGSPLHF. In DNA form, the CDR3 reads TGTGCCAGCAGCCCCGAGGGGGGTTCACCCCTCCACTTT.